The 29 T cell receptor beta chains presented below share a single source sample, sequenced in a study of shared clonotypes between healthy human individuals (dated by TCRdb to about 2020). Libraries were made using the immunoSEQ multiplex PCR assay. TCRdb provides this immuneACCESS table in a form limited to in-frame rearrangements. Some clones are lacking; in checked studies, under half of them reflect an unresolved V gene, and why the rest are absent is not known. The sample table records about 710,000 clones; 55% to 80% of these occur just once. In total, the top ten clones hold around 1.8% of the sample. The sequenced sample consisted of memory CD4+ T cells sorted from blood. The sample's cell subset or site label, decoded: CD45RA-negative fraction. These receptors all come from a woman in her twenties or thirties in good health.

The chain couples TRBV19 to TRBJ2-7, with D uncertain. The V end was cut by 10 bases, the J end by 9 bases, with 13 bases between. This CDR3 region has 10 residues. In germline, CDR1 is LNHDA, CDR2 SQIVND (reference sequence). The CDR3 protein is CAIRLPGQYF. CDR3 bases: TGTGCCATACGACTTCCCGGGCAGTACTTC.

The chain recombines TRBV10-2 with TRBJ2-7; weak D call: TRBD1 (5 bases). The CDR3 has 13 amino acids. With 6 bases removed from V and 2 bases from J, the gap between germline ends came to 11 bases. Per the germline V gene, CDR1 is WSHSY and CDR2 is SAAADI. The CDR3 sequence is CASRRARAYEQYF. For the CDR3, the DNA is TGCGCCAGCAGGAGAGCCAGGGCCTACGAGCAGTACTTC.

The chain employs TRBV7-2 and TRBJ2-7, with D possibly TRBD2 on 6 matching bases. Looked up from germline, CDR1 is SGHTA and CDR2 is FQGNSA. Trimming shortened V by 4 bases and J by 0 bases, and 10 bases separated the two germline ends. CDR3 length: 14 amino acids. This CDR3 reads CASSWSGSSYEQYF. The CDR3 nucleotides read TGTGCCAGCAGCTGGAGCGGGTCCTCCTACGAGCAGTACTTC.

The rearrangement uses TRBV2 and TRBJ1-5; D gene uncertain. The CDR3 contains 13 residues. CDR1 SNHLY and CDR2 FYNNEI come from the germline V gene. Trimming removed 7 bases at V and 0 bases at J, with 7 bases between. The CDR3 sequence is CASTGFSNQPQHF. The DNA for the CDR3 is TGTGCCAGCACGGGGTTTAGCAATCAGCCCCAGCATTTT. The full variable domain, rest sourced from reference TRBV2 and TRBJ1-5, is EPEVTQTPSHQVTQMGQEVILRCVPISNHLYFYWYRQILGQKVEFLVSFYNNEISEKSEIFDDQFSVERPDGSNFTLKIRSTKLEDSAMYFCASTGFSNQPQHFGDGTRLSIL.

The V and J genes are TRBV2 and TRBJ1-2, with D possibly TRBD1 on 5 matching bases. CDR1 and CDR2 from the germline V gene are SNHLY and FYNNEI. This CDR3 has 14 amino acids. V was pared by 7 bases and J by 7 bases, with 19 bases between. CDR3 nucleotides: TGTGCCAGCAAAAGCGGAAGGGGTTACGGTGGCTACACCTTC. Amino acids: CASKSGRGYGGYTF.

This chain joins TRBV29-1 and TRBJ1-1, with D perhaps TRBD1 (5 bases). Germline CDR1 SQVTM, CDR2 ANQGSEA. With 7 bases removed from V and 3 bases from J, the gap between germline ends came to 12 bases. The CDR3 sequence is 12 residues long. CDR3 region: CSASDSDTEAFF. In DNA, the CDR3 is TGCAGCGCGAGCGACAGTGACACTGAAGCTTTCTTT.

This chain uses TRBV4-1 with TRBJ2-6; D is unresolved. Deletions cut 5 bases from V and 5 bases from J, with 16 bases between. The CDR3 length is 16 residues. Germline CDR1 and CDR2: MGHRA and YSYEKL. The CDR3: CASSGEPQSRANVLTF. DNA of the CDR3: TGCGCCAGCAGCGGTGAACCACAAAGTCGGGCCAACGTCCTGACTTTC.

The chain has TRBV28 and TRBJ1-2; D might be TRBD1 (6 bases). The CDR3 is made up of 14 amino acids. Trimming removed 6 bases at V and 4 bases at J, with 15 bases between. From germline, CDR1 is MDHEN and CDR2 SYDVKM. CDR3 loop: CASRGGGESYGYTF. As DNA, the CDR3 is TGTGCCAGCAGGGGCGGGGGCGAGAGCTATGGCTACACCTTC.

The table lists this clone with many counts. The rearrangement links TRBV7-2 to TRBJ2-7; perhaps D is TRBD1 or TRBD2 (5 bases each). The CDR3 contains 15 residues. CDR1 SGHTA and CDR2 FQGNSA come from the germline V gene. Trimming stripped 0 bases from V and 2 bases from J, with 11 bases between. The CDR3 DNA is TGTGCCAGCAGCTTAGCCTCGGGACCGACCTACGAGCAGTACTTC. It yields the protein CASSLASGPTYEQYF.

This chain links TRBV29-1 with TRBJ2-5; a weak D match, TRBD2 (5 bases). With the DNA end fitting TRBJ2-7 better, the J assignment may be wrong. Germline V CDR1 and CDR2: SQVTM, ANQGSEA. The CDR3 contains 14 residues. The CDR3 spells CSVEGASSVYEQYF. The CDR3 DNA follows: TGCAGCGTTGAGGGAGCCAGCTCAGTCTACGAGCAGTACTTC.

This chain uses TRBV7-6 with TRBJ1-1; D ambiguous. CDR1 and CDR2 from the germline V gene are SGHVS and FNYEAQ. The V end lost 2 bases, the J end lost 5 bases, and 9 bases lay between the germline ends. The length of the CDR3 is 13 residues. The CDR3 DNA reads TGTGCCAGCAGCTTATATCTACAGACTGAAGCTTTCTTT. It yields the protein CASSLYLQTEAFF.

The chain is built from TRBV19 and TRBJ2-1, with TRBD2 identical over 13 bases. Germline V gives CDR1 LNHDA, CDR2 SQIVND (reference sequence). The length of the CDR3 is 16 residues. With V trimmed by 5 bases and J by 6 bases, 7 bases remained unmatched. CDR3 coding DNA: TGTGCCAGTAGTTTCCCCGGGACTAGCGGGATCAATGAGCAGTTCTTC. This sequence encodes CASSFPGTSGINEQFF.

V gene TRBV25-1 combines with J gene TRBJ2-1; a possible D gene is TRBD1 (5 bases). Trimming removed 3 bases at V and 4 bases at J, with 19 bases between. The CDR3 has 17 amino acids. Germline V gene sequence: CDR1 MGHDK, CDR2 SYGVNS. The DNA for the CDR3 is TGTGCCAGCAGTGACCCCGACAGAGACCCACCATACAATGAGCAGTTCTTC. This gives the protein CASSDPDRDPPYNEQFF.

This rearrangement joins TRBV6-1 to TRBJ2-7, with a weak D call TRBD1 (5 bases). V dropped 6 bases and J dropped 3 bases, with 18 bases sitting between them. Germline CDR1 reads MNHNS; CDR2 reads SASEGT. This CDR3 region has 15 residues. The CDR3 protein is CASRKGRGVHYEQYF. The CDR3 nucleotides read TGTGCCAGCAGGAAAGGTAGGGGTGTTCACTACGAGCAGTACTTC.

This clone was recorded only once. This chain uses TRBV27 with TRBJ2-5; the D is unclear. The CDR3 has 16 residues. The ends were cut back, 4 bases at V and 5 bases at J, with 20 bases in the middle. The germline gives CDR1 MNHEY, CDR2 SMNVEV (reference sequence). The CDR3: CASSSFGSTLRETQYF. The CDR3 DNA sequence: TGTGCCAGCAGTTCGTTTGGGTCCACCCTAAGGGAGACCCAGTACTTC.

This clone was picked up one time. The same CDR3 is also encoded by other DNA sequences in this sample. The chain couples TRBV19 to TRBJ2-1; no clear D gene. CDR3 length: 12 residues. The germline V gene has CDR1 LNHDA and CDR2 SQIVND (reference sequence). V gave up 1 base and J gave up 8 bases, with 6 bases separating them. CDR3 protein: CASSIGRHEQFF. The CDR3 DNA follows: TGTGCCAGTAGTATAGGTCGGCATGAGCAGTTCTTC.

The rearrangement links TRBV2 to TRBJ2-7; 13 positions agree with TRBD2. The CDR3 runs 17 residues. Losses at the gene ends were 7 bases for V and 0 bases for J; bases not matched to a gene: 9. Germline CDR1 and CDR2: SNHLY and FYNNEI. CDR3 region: CASTHPGLAGSSYEQYF. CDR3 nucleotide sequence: TGTGCCAGCACCCACCCGGGACTAGCGGGGAGCTCCTACGAGCAGTACTTC. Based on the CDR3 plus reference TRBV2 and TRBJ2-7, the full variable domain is EPEVTQTPSHQVTQMGQEVILRCVPISNHLYFYWYRQILGQKVEFLVSFYNNEISEKSEIFDDQFSVERPDGSNFTLKIRSTKLEDSAMYFCASTHPGLAGSSYEQYFGPGTRLTVT.

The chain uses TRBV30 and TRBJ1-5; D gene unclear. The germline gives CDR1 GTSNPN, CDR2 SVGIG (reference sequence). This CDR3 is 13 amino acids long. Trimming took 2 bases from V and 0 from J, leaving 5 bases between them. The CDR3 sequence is CAWSSHSNQPQHF. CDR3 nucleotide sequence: TGTGCCTGGAGTTCCCATAGCAATCAGCCCCAGCATTTT.

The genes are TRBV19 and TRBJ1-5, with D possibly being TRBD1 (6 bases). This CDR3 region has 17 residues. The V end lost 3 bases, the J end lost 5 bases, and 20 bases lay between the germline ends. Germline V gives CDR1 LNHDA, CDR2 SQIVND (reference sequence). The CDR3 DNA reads TGTGCCAGTAGTATTACGCAGGGGTGGGGGGCGGATCAGCCCCAGCATTTT. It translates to CASSITQGWGADQPQHF.

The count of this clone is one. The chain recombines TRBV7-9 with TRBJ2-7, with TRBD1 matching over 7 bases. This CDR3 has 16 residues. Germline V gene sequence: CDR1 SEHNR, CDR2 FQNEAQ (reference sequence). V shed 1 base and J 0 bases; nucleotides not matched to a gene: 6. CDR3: CASSLGGQPLSYEQYF. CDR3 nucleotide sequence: TGTGCCAGCAGCTTAGGGGGACAGCCGCTCTCCTACGAGCAGTACTTC.

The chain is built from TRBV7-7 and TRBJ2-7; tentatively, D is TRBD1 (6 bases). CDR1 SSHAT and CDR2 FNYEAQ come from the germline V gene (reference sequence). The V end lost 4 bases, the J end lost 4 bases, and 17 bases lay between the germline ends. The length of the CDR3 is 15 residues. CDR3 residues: CASSCLGNRVYEQYF. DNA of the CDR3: TGTGCCAGCAGCTGCTTAGGGAACAGGGTTTACGAGCAGTACTTC.

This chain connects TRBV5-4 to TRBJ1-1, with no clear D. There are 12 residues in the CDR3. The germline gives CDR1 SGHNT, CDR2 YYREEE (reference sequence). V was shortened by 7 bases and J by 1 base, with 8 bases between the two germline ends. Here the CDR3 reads CASSAPNTEAFF. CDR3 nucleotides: TGTGCCAGCTCCGCCCCGAACACTGAAGCTTTCTTT.

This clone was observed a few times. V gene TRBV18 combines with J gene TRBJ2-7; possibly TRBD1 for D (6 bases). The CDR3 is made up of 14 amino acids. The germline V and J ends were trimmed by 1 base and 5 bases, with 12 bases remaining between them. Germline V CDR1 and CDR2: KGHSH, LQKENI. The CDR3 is CASSPQAGAHEQYF. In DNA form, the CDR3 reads TGTGCCAGCTCACCACAGGCAGGGGCCCACGAGCAGTACTTC.

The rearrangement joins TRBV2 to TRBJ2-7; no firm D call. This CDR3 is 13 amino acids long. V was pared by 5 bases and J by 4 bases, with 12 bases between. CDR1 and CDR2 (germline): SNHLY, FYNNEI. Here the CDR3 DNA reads TGTGCCAGCAGTCTTCAGGCCTATTACGAGCAGTACTTC. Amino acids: CASSLQAYYEQYF.

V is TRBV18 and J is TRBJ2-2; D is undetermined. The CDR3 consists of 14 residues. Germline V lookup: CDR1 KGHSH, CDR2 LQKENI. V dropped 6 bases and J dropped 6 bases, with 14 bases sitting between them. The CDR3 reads CASSKGLEAGELFF. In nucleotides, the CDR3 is TGTGCCAGCTCGAAAGGGTTAGAGGCCGGGGAGCTGTTTTTT.

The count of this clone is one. The CDR3 protein is CASSEGVSYGYTF. The CDR3 DNA reads as TGCGCCAGCAGTGAGGGGGTATCCTATGGCTACACCTTC. This chain links TRBV10-1 with TRBJ1-2; D unclear. This CDR3 comprises 13 residues. V lost 2 bases, J lost 4 bases, and 8 bases lay in between. Germline V gene sequence: CDR1 WNHNN, CDR2 SYGVQD (reference sequence).

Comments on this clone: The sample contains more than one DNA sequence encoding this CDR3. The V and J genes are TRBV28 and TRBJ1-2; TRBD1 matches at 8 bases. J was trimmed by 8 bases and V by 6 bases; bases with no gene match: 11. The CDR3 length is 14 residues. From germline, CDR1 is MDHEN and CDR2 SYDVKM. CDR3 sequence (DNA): TGTGCCAGCAGCTTTGACCAGGGGGCGCGAGGCTACACCTTC. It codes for CASSFDQGARGYTF.

The CDR3 bases are TGTGCCCTACTTAAGTGGGCTAGTCCGAACACCGGGGAGCTGTTTTTT. Translated, it gives CALLKWASPNTGELFF. The V and J genes are TRBV30 and TRBJ2-2; D is ambiguous. Germline values: CDR1 GTSNPN, CDR2 SVGIG (reference sequence). This CDR3 contains 16 residues. With 8 bases removed from V and 0 bases from J, the gap between germline ends came to 19 bases. Variable domain in full (rest from reference TRBV30 and TRBJ2-2): SQTIHQWPATLVQPVGSPLSLECTVEGTSNPNLYWYRQAAGRGLQLLFYSVGIGQISSEVPQNLSASRPQDRQFILSSKKLLLSDSGFYLCALLKWASPNTGELFFGEGSRLTVL.

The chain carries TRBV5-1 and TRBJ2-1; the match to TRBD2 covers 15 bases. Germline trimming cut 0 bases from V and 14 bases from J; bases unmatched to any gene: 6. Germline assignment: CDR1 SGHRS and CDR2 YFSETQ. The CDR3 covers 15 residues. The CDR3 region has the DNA TGCGCCAGCAGCTTGGACAGGACTAGCGGGAGGGTTGAGTTCTTC. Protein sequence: CASSLDRTSGRVEFF.